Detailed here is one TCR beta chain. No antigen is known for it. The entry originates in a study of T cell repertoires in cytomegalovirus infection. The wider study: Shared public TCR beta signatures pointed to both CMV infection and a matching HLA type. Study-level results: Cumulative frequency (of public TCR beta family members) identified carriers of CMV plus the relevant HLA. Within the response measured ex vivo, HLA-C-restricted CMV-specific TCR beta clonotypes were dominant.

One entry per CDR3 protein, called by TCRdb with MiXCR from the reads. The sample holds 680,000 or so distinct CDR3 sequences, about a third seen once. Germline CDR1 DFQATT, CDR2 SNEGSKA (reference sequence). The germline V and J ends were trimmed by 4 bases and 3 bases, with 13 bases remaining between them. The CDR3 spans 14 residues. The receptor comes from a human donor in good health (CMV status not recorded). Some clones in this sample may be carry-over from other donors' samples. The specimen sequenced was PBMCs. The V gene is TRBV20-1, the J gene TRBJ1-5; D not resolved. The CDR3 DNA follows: TGCAGTGCTATGCCGGGCGCGCTCAATCAGCCCCAGCATTTT. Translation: CSAMPGALNQPQHF.